Reported below is one TCR beta chain. The record originates from a study of cytomegalovirus exposure and HLA in healthy donors. For the study at large: Early released data had approximately 86 million unique TCRs, all coming from HLA-typed donors.

PCR amplification relied on 60 Vbeta primers (plus 13 Jbeta primers). TCRdb's table, derived via immunoSEQ multiplex PCR, lists solely in-frame clones and lacks some. The profile shows over 150,000 clones, 75% of them singletons. V lost 1 base to trimming and J lost 4 bases, with 8 bases between them. Germline CDR1 is WSHSY and CDR2 is SAAADI. This CDR3 has 13 amino acids. This chain links TRBV10-2 with TRBJ2-7; D remains ambiguous. This sequence originates from a woman between 50 and 59 years old in good health and CMV-seropositive. Sequencing input: PBMCs. The CDR3 DNA reads TGCGCCAGCAGTGAGTGGAACGGGTACGAGCAGTACTTC. Translating it yields CASSEWNGYEQYF.